This T cell receptor beta chain was observed in a study of cytomegalovirus exposure and HLA in healthy donors. Vbeta (60) and Jbeta (13) primers were used in the PCR. Sequencing used immunoSEQ multiplex PCR; TCRdb keeps in-frame clones, though not all of them. This sample lists some 160,000 clones; its ten largest clones have 2.1%. The CDR3 runs to 15 residues. With 2 bases removed from V and 7 bases from J, the gap between germline ends came to 17 bases. Germline V gene lookup returns CDR1 MNHEY and CDR2 SMNVEV (reference sequence). Comment on this clone: Its antigen is currently unknown.

Healthy bone marrow donors made up the donor group. Study-level results: Later analysis indicated greater clonal expansion among HLA-associated TCR beta chains than among equally common other chains. TRBV6-2, TRBV6-3 and other indistinguishable V segments were excluded. Sequencing likely produced, as an artifact, a cluster of highly shared sequence variants.

This TCR came from a man aged 30 to 39 in good health and CMV-seronegative. The gene calls are TRBV27 and TRBJ1-2; weak D call: TRBD1 (6 bases). Sequenced: PBMCs. Here the CDR3 reads CASSLRSGVASGYTF. DNA for the CDR3: TGTGCCAGCAGTTTAAGGTCAGGGGTGGCTAGTGGCTACACCTTC.